This T cell receptor (beta chain) was identified during a study of T-cell memory formation after mild COVID-19. Germline V gives CDR1 SGHTA, CDR2 FQGNSA. V was clipped by 0 bases and J by 3 bases; unmatched bases: 2. The CDR3 covers 16 residues. This clonotype was seen repeatedly, ten times or more. Each CDR3 protein gets one entry after TCRdb re-called the 5' RACE reads with MiXCR. The data show 250,000 or so distinct CDR3 sequences, approximately 19% seen once. Sequenced material: PBMCs or a T cell subset sorted from them (not recorded which). This receptor was obtained from a young man who had mild COVID-19 (a few samples of this study predate the infection). Cell type and time point are not known. This sequence joins TRBV7-2 and TRBJ2-3; 11 bases are a match to TRBD2. CDR3 bases: TGTGCCAGCAGCTTAGCATTAGCGGGGGGGACAGATACGCAGTATTTT. This translates into CASSLALAGGTDTQYF.